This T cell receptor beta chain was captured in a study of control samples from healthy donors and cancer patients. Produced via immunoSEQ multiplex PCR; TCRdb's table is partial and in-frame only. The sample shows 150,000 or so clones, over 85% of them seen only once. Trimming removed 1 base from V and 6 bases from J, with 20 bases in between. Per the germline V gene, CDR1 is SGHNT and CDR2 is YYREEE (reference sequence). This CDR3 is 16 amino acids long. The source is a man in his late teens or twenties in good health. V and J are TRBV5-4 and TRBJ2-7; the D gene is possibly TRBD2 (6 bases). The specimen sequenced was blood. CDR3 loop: CASSLNRGAKSGEQYF. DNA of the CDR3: TGTGCCAGCAGCTTGAACCGCGGGGCTAAAAGCGGCGAGCAGTACTTC.